This is a list of T cell receptor beta chains from one sample in a study of blood T cell repertoires in COVID-19. Using immunoSEQ multiplex PCR, the repertoire was profiled, and TCRdb retains in-frame clones only, with some absent. The sample records about 89,000 clones, 70% to 90% being singletons. The sequencing sample was made of peripheral blood. These receptors were collected from a man between 60 and 70 years old with acute or convalescent COVID-19. CDR3s include the opening cysteine and the closing phenylalanine or tryptophan. A D gene is named only where the DNA matches it firmly. For some rows the clone size is stated as once, few or many, or as a class when expanded; others skip it.

>-|TRBV2|TRBJ1-5|-
TGTGCCAGCAGTGAAACAGGCCTTATCAATCAGCCCCAGCATTTT
CASSETGLINQPQHF
>-|TRBV6-1|TRBJ1-1|TRBD1
TGTGCCAGCAGTGAAGACCGCCTACCGGGACAGTGGGCTTTCTTT
CASSEDRLPGQWAFF
>few|TRBV11-2|TRBJ1-4|-
TGTGCCAGCAGCCGCGGGGGACGGGCAACTAATGAAAAACTGTTTTTT
CASSRGGRATNEKLFF
>-|TRBV5-1|TRBJ2-3|-
TGCGCCAGCAGAGGGGGGGGCGACACAGATACGCAGTATTTT
CASRGGGDTDTQYF
>once|TRBV6-5|TRBJ1-2|TRBD1
TGTGCCAGCAGTTACCAACAGGGGGCCGGTGGCTACACCTTC
CASSYQQGAGGYTF
>-|TRBV19|TRBJ1-1|-
TGTGCCAGTAGTATCGGGAAAGGGAACACTGAAGCTTTCTTT
CASSIGKGNTEAFF
>-|TRBV18|TRBJ2-4|TRBD1
TGTGCCAGCTCACTTGGGACAGGGGTCCCGTACTTC
CASSLGTGVPYF
>once|TRBV5-1|TRBJ1-6|-
TGCGCCAGCAGGACGGGTCCCGGGACACCATCACCCCTCCACTTT
CASRTGPGTPSPLHF
>-|TRBV6-5|TRBJ2-3|TRBD2
TGTGCCAGCAGTAAATTAGCGGGGGGGCCCGATACGCAGTATTTT
CASSKLAGGPDTQYF
>-|TRBV2|TRBJ1-1|-
TGTGCCAGCAGGGCCCTTACCACTGAAGCTTTCTTT
CASRALTTEAFF
>-|TRBV5-4|TRBJ1-2|TRBD1
TGTGCCAGCAGCCCGGGCCAGGGGGCCGAGAACTATGGCTACACCTTC
CASSPGQGAENYGYTF
>-|TRBV14|TRBJ1-2|TRBD1
TGTGCCAGCAGCCAAGTGAAGGGGGCGGTCTATGGCTACACCTTC
CASSQVKGAVYGYTF
>-|TRBV6-5|TRBJ2-7|-
TGTGCCAGCAGTTACAGGAGGGATACCTACGAGCAGTACTTC
CASSYRRDTYEQYF